These T cell receptor beta chains were read from a single sample in a study of cytomegalovirus exposure and HLA in healthy donors. Clones were read by immunoSEQ multiplex PCR, and TCRdb kept only the in-frame ones, dropping some. The data show 150,000 to 200,000 clones, about 62% seen once. Input material: PBMCs. The receptors were sampled from a man between 40 and 49 years old in good health and CMV-seronegative. CDR3s include the opening cysteine and the closing phenylalanine or tryptophan. The order of the fields is CDR3 protein, CDR3 DNA, D gene, clone size, J gene, V gene. D genes are given only for firm matches. Some rows have no size entry. The others give once, few or many, or a class for an expanded clone.

cdr3_aa: CSIGGGRNPYNEQFF
cdr3_nt: TGCAGCATCGGGGGCGGGAGAAACCCCTACAATGAGCAGTTCTTC
d_call: -
clone_size: -
j_call: TRBJ2-1
v_call: TRBV29-1

cdr3_aa: CASSPLKPGQGAWGTEAFF
cdr3_nt: TGTGCCAGCTCACCTTTGAAACCGGGACAGGGGGCTTGGGGAACTGAAGCTTTCTTT
d_call: TRBD1
clone_size: few
j_call: TRBJ1-1
v_call: TRBV18

cdr3_aa: CASSQPPDRDRGNYGYTF
cdr3_nt: TGCGCCAGCAGCCAACCCCCCGACCGGGACAGGGGTAACTATGGCTACACCTTC
d_call: TRBD1
clone_size: -
j_call: TRBJ1-2
v_call: TRBV4-1

cdr3_aa: CASSEGLADLSEQFF
cdr3_nt: TGTGCCAGCAGTGAGGGACTAGCGGATTTAAGCGAGCAGTTCTTC
d_call: TRBD2
clone_size: -
j_call: TRBJ2-1
v_call: TRBV6-4

cdr3_aa: CASSEQTSTGELFF
cdr3_nt: TGTGCCAGCAGTGAACAGACTTCGACCGGGGAGCTGTTTTTT
d_call: -
clone_size: -
j_call: TRBJ2-2
v_call: TRBV6-1

cdr3_aa: CASSRTLLGTGRNTIYF
cdr3_nt: TGCGCCAGCAGCCGGACCCTACTCGGGACAGGGAGAAACACCATATATTTT
d_call: TRBD1
clone_size: -
j_call: TRBJ1-3
v_call: TRBV4-3

cdr3_aa: CASSGTNVVKAFF
cdr3_nt: TGTGCCAGCAGCGGGACTAATGTTGTGAAAGCTTTCTTT
d_call: -
clone_size: few
j_call: TRBJ1-1
v_call: TRBV5-6

cdr3_aa: CASSPPRGDLLRNTEAFF
cdr3_nt: TGTGCCAGCAGTCCCCCCAGGGGAGACCTACTACGGAACACTGAAGCTTTCTTT
d_call: -
clone_size: -
j_call: TRBJ1-1
v_call: TRBV28

cdr3_aa: CASSLGAAKDPQYF
cdr3_nt: TGTGCCAGCAGCTTGGGCGCCGCGAAAGATCCCCAGTACTTC
d_call: -
clone_size: few
j_call: TRBJ2-5
v_call: TRBV11-2

cdr3_aa: CASSLTGTGWMTDTQYF
cdr3_nt: TGTGCCAGCAGCTTGACCGGGACAGGGTGGATGACAGATACGCAGTATTTT
d_call: TRBD1
clone_size: -
j_call: TRBJ2-3
v_call: TRBV7-9

cdr3_aa: CASSLSTGRYEQYF
cdr3_nt: TGTGCCAGCAGTTTGTCGACAGGGCGGTACGAGCAGTACTTC
d_call: TRBD1
clone_size: few
j_call: TRBJ2-7
v_call: TRBV27

cdr3_aa: CASSLQGPLIEQYF
cdr3_nt: TGCGCCAGCAGCTTACAGGGGCCCCTCATCGAGCAGTACTTC
d_call: TRBD1
clone_size: -
j_call: TRBJ2-7
v_call: TRBV5-1

cdr3_aa: CASSPGLAERLEETQYF
cdr3_nt: TGTGCCAGCAGCCCAGGACTAGCGGAAAGACTGGAAGAGACCCAGTACTTC
d_call: TRBD2
clone_size: -
j_call: TRBJ2-5
v_call: TRBV13

cdr3_aa: CASSQANLHEQFF
cdr3_nt: TGTGCCAGCAGCCAAGCCAATCTACATGAGCAGTTCTTC
d_call: -
clone_size: -
j_call: TRBJ2-1
v_call: TRBV4-2

cdr3_aa: CASSTFRDRDSQETQYF
cdr3_nt: TGTGCCAGCAGTACTTTCCGGGACAGGGATTCCCAAGAGACCCAGTACTTC
d_call: TRBD1
clone_size: -
j_call: TRBJ2-5
v_call: TRBV28

cdr3_aa: CASSLVADADEQYF
cdr3_nt: TGCGCCAGCAGCTTGGTGGCAGATGCGGACGAGCAGTACTTC
d_call: -
clone_size: few
j_call: TRBJ2-7
v_call: TRBV5-1

cdr3_aa: CASSVVGRDYEQFF
cdr3_nt: TGTGCCAGCAGCGTAGTGGGCAGGGACTATGAGCAGTTCTTC
d_call: -
clone_size: -
j_call: TRBJ2-1
v_call: TRBV9

cdr3_aa: CASGLAGGGTDTQYF
cdr3_nt: TGTGCCAGCGGGCTAGCGGGAGGGGGCACAGATACGCAGTATTTT
d_call: TRBD2
clone_size: -
j_call: TRBJ2-3
v_call: TRBV7-3

cdr3_aa: CASSRTGVVGYTF
cdr3_nt: TGCGCCAGCAGCCGCACAGGGGTAGTAGGCTACACCTTC
d_call: TRBD1
clone_size: -
j_call: TRBJ1-2
v_call: TRBV4-1

cdr3_aa: CASSTPTGGETQYF
cdr3_nt: TGTGCCAGCAGTACACCGACAGGGGGGGAGACCCAGTACTTC
d_call: TRBD1
clone_size: -
j_call: TRBJ2-5
v_call: TRBV2

cdr3_aa: CASSLGQPVGNTIYF
cdr3_nt: TGTGCCAGCAGCTTGGGACAGCCAGTTGGAAACACCATATATTTT
d_call: TRBD1
clone_size: -
j_call: TRBJ1-3
v_call: TRBV6-5

cdr3_aa: CASSHPRRQGAGTEAFF
cdr3_nt: TGTGCCAGTAGTCACCCCCGACGGCAGGGGGCAGGGACTGAAGCTTTCTTT
d_call: TRBD1
clone_size: -
j_call: TRBJ1-1
v_call: TRBV19

cdr3_aa: CASSPVPSGGLETQYF
cdr3_nt: TGCGCCAGCAGCCCCGTCCCTAGCGGGGGGCTGGAGACCCAGTACTTC
d_call: TRBD2
clone_size: -
j_call: TRBJ2-5
v_call: TRBV5-1

cdr3_aa: CASSPLGGSDEKLFF
cdr3_nt: TGTGCCAGCAGCCCTCTGGGGGGGTCGGATGAAAAACTGTTTTTT
d_call: -
clone_size: once
j_call: TRBJ1-4
v_call: TRBV4-2

cdr3_aa: CASSFQGLASADTQYF
cdr3_nt: TGTGCCAGCAGCTTCCAAGGACTAGCTAGCGCAGATACGCAGTATTTT
d_call: TRBD2
clone_size: -
j_call: TRBJ2-3
v_call: TRBV9

cdr3_aa: CASSFQNTEAFF
cdr3_nt: TGTGCCAGCAGTTTCCAGAACACTGAAGCTTTCTTT
d_call: -
clone_size: -
j_call: TRBJ1-1
v_call: TRBV28

cdr3_aa: CASSPPQTYEQYF
cdr3_nt: TGTGCCAGCTCACCACCCCAAACCTACGAGCAGTACTTC
d_call: -
clone_size: -
j_call: TRBJ2-7
v_call: TRBV18

cdr3_aa: CAISGTGANQPQHF
cdr3_nt: TGTGCCATCAGTGGGACAGGGGCTAATCAGCCCCAGCATTTT
d_call: TRBD1
clone_size: -
j_call: TRBJ1-5
v_call: TRBV10-3

cdr3_aa: CASSPGTSGGQYNEQFF
cdr3_nt: TGTGCCAGCAGCCCAGGGACTAGCGGGGGGCAATACAATGAGCAGTTCTTC
d_call: TRBD2
clone_size: few
j_call: TRBJ2-1
v_call: TRBV7-3

cdr3_aa: CSVAGTGNAGANVLTF
cdr3_nt: TGCAGCGTAGCCGGGACAGGGAACGCTGGGGCCAACGTCCTGACTTTC
d_call: TRBD1
clone_size: once
j_call: TRBJ2-6
v_call: TRBV29-1

cdr3_aa: CASSDPSAGGDTGELFF
cdr3_nt: TGCGCCAGCAGCGACCCTAGTGCGGGGGGGGACACCGGGGAGCTGTTTTTT
d_call: TRBD2
clone_size: -
j_call: TRBJ2-2
v_call: TRBV5-1

cdr3_aa: CASRIRAGELFF
cdr3_nt: TGTGCCAGCAGGATCAGGGCCGGGGAGCTGTTTTTT
d_call: -
clone_size: -
j_call: TRBJ2-2
v_call: TRBV5-6

cdr3_aa: CASSDRPVGTGYEKLFF
cdr3_nt: TGTGCCAGTAGTGACCGTCCGGTCGGGACAGGGTATGAAAAACTGTTTTTT
d_call: TRBD1
clone_size: -
j_call: TRBJ1-4
v_call: TRBV19

cdr3_aa: CASSLGGVNTEAFF
cdr3_nt: TGTGCCAGCAGCTTAGGTGGAGTTAACACTGAAGCTTTCTTT
d_call: -
clone_size: few
j_call: TRBJ1-1
v_call: TRBV7-2

cdr3_aa: CAWTGGNTGELFF
cdr3_nt: TGTGCCTGGACAGGGGGGAACACCGGGGAGCTGTTTTTT
d_call: TRBD1
clone_size: once
j_call: TRBJ2-2
v_call: TRBV30

cdr3_aa: CASNRGQGAGGYTF
cdr3_nt: TGTGCCAGCAACCGAGGACAGGGGGCTGGTGGCTACACCTTC
d_call: TRBD1
clone_size: -
j_call: TRBJ1-2
v_call: TRBV2

cdr3_aa: CASSIGQNNEKLFF
cdr3_nt: TGTGCCAGTAGTATCGGACAGAATAATGAAAAACTGTTTTTT
d_call: -
clone_size: -
j_call: TRBJ1-4
v_call: TRBV19

cdr3_aa: CASRPQGWYEQFF
cdr3_nt: TGTGCCAGCAGACCACAGGGTTGGTATGAGCAGTTCTTC
d_call: -
clone_size: -
j_call: TRBJ2-1
v_call: TRBV11-2

cdr3_aa: CASRVGGADTQYF
cdr3_nt: TGCGCCAGCAGGGTAGGGGGCGCAGATACGCAGTATTTT
d_call: TRBD1
clone_size: -
j_call: TRBJ2-3
v_call: TRBV5-1

cdr3_aa: CASSSRGGGSYNEQFF
cdr3_nt: TGTGCCAGCAGCTCTCGGGGCGGGGGGTCCTACAATGAGCAGTTCTTC
d_call: TRBD2
clone_size: -
j_call: TRBJ2-1
v_call: TRBV7-6

cdr3_aa: CASSHRLAGPYNEQFF
cdr3_nt: TGCGCCAGCAGCCACCGACTAGCCGGCCCCTACAATGAGCAGTTCTTC
d_call: TRBD2
clone_size: -
j_call: TRBJ2-1
v_call: TRBV4-3

cdr3_aa: CAWKLSRDKGKLFF
cdr3_nt: TGTGCCTGGAAATTATCCCGGGACAAAGGAAAACTGTTTTTT
d_call: -
clone_size: -
j_call: TRBJ1-4
v_call: TRBV30

cdr3_aa: CASSLEYRGTDTQYF
cdr3_nt: TGCGCCAGCAGCTTGGAGTACAGGGGGACAGATACGCAGTATTTT
d_call: TRBD1
clone_size: -
j_call: TRBJ2-3
v_call: TRBV5-1

cdr3_aa: CASAPPTGANGYTF
cdr3_nt: TGTGCCAGCGCGCCCCCCACAGGGGCGAATGGCTACACCTTC
d_call: TRBD1
clone_size: few
j_call: TRBJ1-2
v_call: TRBV28

cdr3_aa: CASSLVLADYNEQFF
cdr3_nt: TGTGCCAGCAGCTTAGTTCTAGCGGACTACAATGAGCAGTTCTTC
d_call: TRBD2
clone_size: -
j_call: TRBJ2-1
v_call: TRBV7-9

cdr3_aa: CASSRPEGGTEAFF
cdr3_nt: TGTGCCAGCAGCCGACCAGAGGGGGGGACTGAAGCTTTCTTT
d_call: -
clone_size: few
j_call: TRBJ1-1
v_call: TRBV11-2

cdr3_aa: CASSRPGQSTDTQYF
cdr3_nt: TGTGCCAGCAGTCGCCCAGGTCAGTCCACAGATACGCAGTATTTT
d_call: -
clone_size: few
j_call: TRBJ2-3
v_call: TRBV28

cdr3_aa: CASSLWGTVEYEQYF
cdr3_nt: TGTGCCAGCAGCTTATGGGGGACAGTGGAATACGAGCAGTACTTC
d_call: TRBD1
clone_size: -
j_call: TRBJ2-7
v_call: TRBV7-2

cdr3_aa: CASSYEIAYGYTF
cdr3_nt: TGTGCCAGCAGTTACGAGATTGCCTATGGCTACACCTTC
d_call: -
clone_size: -
j_call: TRBJ1-2
v_call: TRBV6-6

cdr3_aa: CASMGGTTNEKLFF
cdr3_nt: TGTGCCAGCATGGGAGGGACAACTAATGAAAAACTGTTTTTT
d_call: -
clone_size: -
j_call: TRBJ1-4
v_call: TRBV2

cdr3_aa: CASSLLGLAGRSGANVLTF
cdr3_nt: TGTGCCAGCAGCTTACTAGGCCTAGCGGGGCGCTCTGGGGCCAACGTCCTGACTTTC
d_call: TRBD2
clone_size: -
j_call: TRBJ2-6
v_call: TRBV7-2